This is a list of T cell receptor beta chains from one sample in a study of glioma-infiltrating T cells after dendritic cell vaccination. The protocol was immunoSEQ multiplex PCR, while the TCRdb copy is restricted to in-frame clones and leaves out a portion. The sample yields 40,000 or so clones, around 80% seen once. The sample here was blood, taken before dendritic cell vaccination. The receptors were gathered from a human donor with glioblastoma. CDR3s include the opening cysteine and the closing phenylalanine or tryptophan. Fields, in order: clone size, V gene, J gene, D gene, CDR3 DNA, CDR3 protein. A D gene is named only where the DNA matches it firmly. Clone size appears in some rows only: once, few, many, or a class for an expanded clone.

>.|TRBV6-5|TRBJ2-1|TRBD1
TGTGCCAGCAGTACCGGGACAGGTTACAATGAGCAGTTCTTC
CASSTGTGYNEQFF
>.|TRBV7-9|TRBJ2-1|.
TGTGCCAGCAGCATCGGAGCCTTTTCCTACAATGAGCAGTTCTTC
CASSIGAFSYNEQFF
>.|TRBV4-1|TRBJ1-2|.
TGCGCCAGCAGCCTGGGCCCTTCCGGCTACACCTTC
CASSLGPSGYTF
>.|TRBV19|TRBJ1-1|.
TGTGCCACTCGCGACAGGCCGAACACTGAAGCTTTCTTT
CATRDRPNTEAFF
>.|TRBV7-2|TRBJ2-5|.
TGTGCCAGCAGCCCCTCGGTCGGAGCGGAACAAGAGACCCAGTACTTC
CASSPSVGAEQETQYF
>.|TRBV9|TRBJ1-1|.
TGTGCCAGCAGCGCCATAGCCCCCAAGGACACTGAAGCTTTCTTT
CASSAIAPKDTEAFF
>.|TRBV6-5|TRBJ1-1|.
TGTGCCAGCAGTTACTCTTCACAGAACCCGAACACTGAAGCTTTCTTT
CASSYSSQNPNTEAFF
>few|TRBV7-3|TRBJ2-3|TRBD2
TGTGCCAGCAGCTACCTTAGCGGGGGCCGCACAGATACGCAGTATTTT
CASSYLSGGRTDTQYF
>.|TRBV10-3|TRBJ2-7|TRBD1
TGTGCCATCAGTGAGTCAGGACAGGGGTCCACCTACGAGCAGTACTTC
CAISESGQGSTYEQYF
>once|TRBV4-1|TRBJ2-7|TRBD2
TGCGCCAGCAGCCCAGGACTAGGCGGGATCGAGCAGTACTTC
CASSPGLGGIEQYF
>.|TRBV5-4|TRBJ2-2|.
TGTGCCAGCAGCCGACAGAAATTGAACACCGGGGAGCTGTTTTTT
CASSRQKLNTGELFF
>.|TRBV4-3|TRBJ2-2|.
TGCGCCAGCAGCCAAGATGTCAGGGGCACCGGGGAGCTGTTTTTT
CASSQDVRGTGELFF
>.|TRBV9|TRBJ2-2|TRBD1
TGTGCCAGCAGCCAATCGGGGACAGTTACCGGGGAGCTGTTTTTT
CASSQSGTVTGELFF
>.|TRBV19|TRBJ1-1|TRBD1
TGTGCCAGTAAGACCAGGGGGCGATCAACTGAAGCTTTCTTT
CASKTRGRSTEAFF
>.|TRBV10-3|TRBJ2-2|TRBD2
TGTGCCATCAGTACGGCTAGCGGGGGGGCCTTGGCCGGGGAGCTGTTTTTT
CAISTASGGALAGELFF
>.|TRBV6-5|TRBJ2-7|TRBD1
TGTGCCAGCAGTTATAAGGGGACAGTCTACGAGCAGTACTTC
CASSYKGTVYEQYF
>.|TRBV6-1|TRBJ2-7|TRBD1
TGTGCCAGCAGTGAAGCGCATGGACAGGGGACCTACGAGCAGTACTTC
CASSEAHGQGTYEQYF
>few|TRBV6-6|TRBJ2-5|.
TGTGCCAGCAGTCCTAGAGAGACCCAGTACTTC
CASSPRETQYF
>.|TRBV28|TRBJ2-1|TRBD2
TGTGCCAGCCGACTAGCGGGGGTCTTGAATGAGCAGTTCTTC
CASRLAGVLNEQFF
>.|TRBV5-1|TRBJ2-3|.
TGCGCCAGCTCAGATAGCGGAACATTCACAGATACGCAGTATTTT
CASSDSGTFTDTQYF
>.|TRBV7-2|TRBJ2-2|.
TGTGCCAGCAGCTTAGGCTTAGGGGTCACCGGGGAGCTGTTTTTT
CASSLGLGVTGELFF
>.|TRBV13|TRBJ2-1|TRBD2
TGTGCCAGCAGCTTACCGGGACTAGCGCATTACAATGAGCAGTTCTTC
CASSLPGLAHYNEQFF
>.|TRBV18|TRBJ2-1|TRBD2
TGTGCCAGCTTAACATTAGCGGGCAGCTCCTACAATGAGCAGTTCTTC
CASLTLAGSSYNEQFF
>.|TRBV9|TRBJ2-7|.
TGTGCCAGCAGCGTAGGACAGGTCTCCTACGAGCAGTACTTC
CASSVGQVSYEQYF
>.|TRBV19|TRBJ2-2|.
TGTGCCACAATGACAGGATGGAACACCGGGGAGCTGTTTTTT
CATMTGWNTGELFF
>.|TRBV19|TRBJ1-1|.
TGTGCCAGTAGTCTCACAGTAAACACTGAAGCTTTCTTT
CASSLTVNTEAFF